This entry is about one T cell receptor beta chain. Its antigen is unidentified. This sample is drawn from a study of cytomegalovirus exposure and HLA in healthy donors. Among the donors, all were healthy bone marrow donors. Findings and limits, study-wide: Rates of TCR association differed by HLA locus in a later analysis, with DRB1 highest and HLA-C lowest. In an earlier analysis, most TCR beta V segments were productive about 90% or about 30% of the time.

PCR used 60 Vbeta primers and 13 Jbeta primers. Sequenced by immunoSEQ multiplex PCR; TCRdb stores in-frame clones only, minus some. The data hold about 140,000 clones, with about four fifths observed a single time. V lost 3 bases, J lost 2 bases, and 7 bases lay in between. The germline CDR1 and CDR2 sequences are LNHDA and SQIVND (reference sequence). This CDR3 spans 13 amino acids. Sequences were obtained from PBMCs. The genes are TRBV19 and TRBJ1-2; D uncertain. The source is a man between 35 and 55 years old in good health and CMV-seronegative. The CDR3 protein is CASSIEENYGYTF. The CDR3 DNA reads TGTGCCAGTAGTATCGAAGAGAACTATGGCTACACCTTC.